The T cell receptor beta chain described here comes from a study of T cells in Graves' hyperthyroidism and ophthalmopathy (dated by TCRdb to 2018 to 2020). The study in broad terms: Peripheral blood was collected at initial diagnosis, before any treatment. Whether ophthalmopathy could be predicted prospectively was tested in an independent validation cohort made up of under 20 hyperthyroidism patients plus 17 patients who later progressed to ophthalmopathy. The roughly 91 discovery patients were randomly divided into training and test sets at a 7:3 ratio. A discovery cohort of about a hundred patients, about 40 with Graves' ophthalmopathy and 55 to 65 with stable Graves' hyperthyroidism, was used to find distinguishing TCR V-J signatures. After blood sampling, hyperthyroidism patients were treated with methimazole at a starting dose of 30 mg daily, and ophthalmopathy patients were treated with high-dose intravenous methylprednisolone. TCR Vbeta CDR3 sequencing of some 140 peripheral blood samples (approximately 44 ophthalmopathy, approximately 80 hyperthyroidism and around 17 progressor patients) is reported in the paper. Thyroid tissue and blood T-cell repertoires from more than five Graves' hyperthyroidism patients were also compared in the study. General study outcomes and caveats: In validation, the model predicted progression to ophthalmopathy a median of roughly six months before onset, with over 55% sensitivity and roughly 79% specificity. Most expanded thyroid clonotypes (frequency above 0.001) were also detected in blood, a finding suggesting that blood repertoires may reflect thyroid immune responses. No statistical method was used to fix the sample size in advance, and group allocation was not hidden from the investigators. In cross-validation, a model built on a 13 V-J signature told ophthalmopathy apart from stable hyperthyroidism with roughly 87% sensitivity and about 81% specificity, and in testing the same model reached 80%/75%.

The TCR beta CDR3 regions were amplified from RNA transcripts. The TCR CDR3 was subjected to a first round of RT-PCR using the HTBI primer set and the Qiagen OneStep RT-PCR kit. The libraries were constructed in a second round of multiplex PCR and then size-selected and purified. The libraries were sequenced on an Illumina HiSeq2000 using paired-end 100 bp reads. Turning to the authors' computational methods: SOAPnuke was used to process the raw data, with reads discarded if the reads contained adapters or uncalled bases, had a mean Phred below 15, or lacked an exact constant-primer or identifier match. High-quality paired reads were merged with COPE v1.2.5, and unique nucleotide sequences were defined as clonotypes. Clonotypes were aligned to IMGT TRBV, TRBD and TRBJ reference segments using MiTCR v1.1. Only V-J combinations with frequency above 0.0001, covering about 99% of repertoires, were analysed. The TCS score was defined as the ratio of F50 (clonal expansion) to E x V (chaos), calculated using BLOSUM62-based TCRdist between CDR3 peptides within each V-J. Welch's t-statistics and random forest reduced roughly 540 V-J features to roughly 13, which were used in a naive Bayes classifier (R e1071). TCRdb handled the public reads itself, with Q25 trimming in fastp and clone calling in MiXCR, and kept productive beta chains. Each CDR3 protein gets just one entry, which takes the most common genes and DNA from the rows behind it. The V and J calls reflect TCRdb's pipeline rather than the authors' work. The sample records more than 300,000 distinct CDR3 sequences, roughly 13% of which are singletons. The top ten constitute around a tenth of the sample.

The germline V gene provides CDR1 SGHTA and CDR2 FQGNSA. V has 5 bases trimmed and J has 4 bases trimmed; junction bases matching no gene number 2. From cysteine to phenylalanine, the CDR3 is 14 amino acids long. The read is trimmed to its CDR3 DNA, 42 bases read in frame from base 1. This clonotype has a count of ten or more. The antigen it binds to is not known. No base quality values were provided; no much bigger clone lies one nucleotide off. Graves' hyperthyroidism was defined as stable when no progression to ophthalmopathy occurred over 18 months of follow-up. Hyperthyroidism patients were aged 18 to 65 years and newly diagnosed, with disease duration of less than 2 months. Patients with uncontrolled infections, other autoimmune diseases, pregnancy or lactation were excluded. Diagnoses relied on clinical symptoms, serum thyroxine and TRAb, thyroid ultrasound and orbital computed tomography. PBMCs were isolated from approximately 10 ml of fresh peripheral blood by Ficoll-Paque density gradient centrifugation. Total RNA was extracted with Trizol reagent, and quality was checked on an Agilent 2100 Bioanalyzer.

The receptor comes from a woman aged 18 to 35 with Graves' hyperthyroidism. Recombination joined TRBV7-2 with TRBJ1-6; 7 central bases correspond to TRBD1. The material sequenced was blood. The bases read TGTGCCAGCAGCAGGGGACAGTATAATTCACCCCTCCACTTT. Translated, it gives CASSRGQYNSPLHF.